Below, 32 T cell receptor beta chains from the same sample are listed, as sequenced in a study of blood T cell repertoires in COVID-19. Repertoires were generated with immunoSEQ multiplex PCR, while TCRdb's copy carries only in-frame clones and drops some. The sample comprises around 300,000 clones, about 87% of which are singletons, and about 3% rests with the top ten. The specimen was PBMCs or T cells enriched from blood (not recorded which). These receptors all come from a woman between 50 and 59 years old who had recovered from COVID-19.

A few counts support this clone. The gene calls are TRBV2 and TRBJ2-7; 8 nucleotides line up with TRBD1. Trimming at V came to 7 bases and at J to 5 bases, leaving 10 bases not matched to a gene. The CDR3 contains 14 residues. Germline loops: CDR1 SNHLY, CDR2 FYNNEI. The CDR3 nucleotides are TGTGCCAGCACCGAGGACAGGGTAGCACACGAGCAGTACTTC. This sequence encodes CASTEDRVAHEQYF.

The chain joins TRBV12-3 or TRBV12-4 to TRBJ2-7; weak D call: TRBD1 (6 bases). This CDR3 is 13 amino acids long. V gave up 2 bases and J gave up 6 bases, with 11 bases separating them. The chain's CDR3 is CASSLYRASEQYF. Written as DNA, the CDR3 is TGTGCCAGCAGTTTATACAGGGCGAGCGAGCAGTACTTC.

The chain is built from TRBV5-1 and TRBJ1-1; D is ambiguous. The CDR3 is 13 residues long. With 0 bases removed from V and 8 bases from J, the gap between germline ends came to 11 bases. Germline CDR1 is SGHRS and CDR2 is YFSETQ. CDR3 DNA sequence: TGCGCCAGCAGCTTGGCGGCAGGAACAGAAGCTTTCTTT. Translated: CASSLAAGTEAFF.

On this clone itself: Other DNA sequences from this sample encode an identical CDR3 as well. The chain uses TRBV18 and TRBJ1-1; D might be TRBD1 (6 bases). V was pared by 3 bases and J by 0 bases, with 11 bases between. This CDR3 region has 15 residues. Germline V gene data show CDR1 as KGHSH and CDR2 as LQKENI. CDR3: CASSPLDSMNTEAFF. The CDR3 DNA follows: TGTGCCAGCTCACCCCTGGACAGTATGAACACTGAAGCTTTCTTT. Filled out from reference TRBV18 and TRBJ1-1, the complete variable domain reads NAGVMQNPRHLVRRRGQEARLRCSPMKGHSHVYWYRQLPEEGLKFMVYLQKENIIDESGMPKERFSAEFPKEGPSILRIQQVVRGDSAAYFCASSPLDSMNTEAFFGQGTRLTVV.

The chain recombines TRBV2 with TRBJ2-7, with 9 bases aligning to TRBD1. CDR1 is SNHLY and CDR2 is FYNNEI in the germline V gene. V shed 8 bases and J 1 base; nucleotides not matched to a gene: 6. The CDR3 length is 14 residues. CDR3 in DNA: TGTGCCAGCGTTCAGGACAGGGGTTCCTACGAGCAGTACTTC. Protein sequence: CASVQDRGSYEQYF.

The chain links TRBV4-1 to TRBJ1-2; D not resolved. The CDR3 extends over 14 amino acids. The V end lost 2 bases, the J end lost 7 bases, and 14 bases lay between the germline ends. Germline CDR1 and CDR2: MGHRA and YSYEKL. CDR3 amino acids: CASSQLFDSPGYTF. Written as DNA, the CDR3 is TGCGCCAGCAGCCAACTCTTCGACTCCCCTGGCTACACCTTC.

The chain uses TRBV7-3 and TRBJ1-1; 8 bases align to TRBD1. V lost 6 bases and J lost 8; bases outside the gene matches: 8. CDR3 length equals 13 residues. The V gene's germline CDR1 is SGHTA and CDR2 FQGTGA. Here the CDR3 reads CASSLRGQGEAFF. CDR3 nucleotide sequence: TGTGCCAGCAGTTTACGCGGACAGGGCGAAGCTTTCTTT.

With respect to this clone: At one end, the junction sequence differs from germline, possibly due to a read error. The V call is TRBV5-1, the J call TRBJ2-5; weak D call: TRBD2 (5 bases). The CDR3 runs 15 residues. Germline V gives CDR1 SGHRS, CDR2 YFSETQ. CDR3 nucleotides: TGCGCCGGCAGCTTGAACGTGGACTCCCCGGAGACCCAGTACTTC. This codes for CAGSLNVDSPETQYF.

The rearrangement uses TRBV9 and TRBJ2-1, with TRBD2 identical over 11 bases. CDR1 is SGDLS, CDR2 YYNGEE, per germline. After removal of 7 bases from V and 8 bases from J, the junction contained 11 bases not matched to a gene. The CDR3 is 15 residues long. DNA of the CDR3: TGTGCCAGCGCCAGGCCGACTAGCGGGATGGATGAGCAGTTCTTC. Residues: CASARPTSGMDEQFF.

The chain employs TRBV19 and TRBJ1-5; 8 bases are shared with TRBD1. The ends lost 10 bases at V and 3 bases at J; junction bases unmatched: 5. The germline CDR1 and CDR2 sequences are LNHDA and SQIVND (reference sequence). The length of the CDR3 is 13 residues. This CDR3 reads CATGTGNNQPQHF. CDR3 nucleotides: TGTGCCACCGGGACAGGCAACAATCAGCCCCAGCATTTT. The entire variable domain, with the rest obtained from reference TRBV19 and TRBJ1-5, is as follows: DGGITQSPKYLFRKEGQNVTLSCEQNLNHDAMYWYRQDPGQGLRLIYYSQIVNDFQKGDIAEGYSVSREKKESFPLTVTSAQKNPTAFYLCATGTGNNQPQHFGDGTRLSIL.

This chain joins TRBV15 and TRBJ1-1; 7 bases are a match to TRBD1. Per the germline V gene, CDR1 is LNHNV and CDR2 is YYDKDF (reference sequence). V gave up 1 base and J gave up 0 bases; unmatched junction bases: 5. There are 16 residues in the CDR3. The CDR3 DNA reads as TGTGCCACCAGCAGAGGATGGGACAGAATGAACACTGAAGCTTTCTTT. It yields the protein CATSRGWDRMNTEAFF.

This clone was observed a single time. The chain couples TRBV30 to TRBJ1-4; D might be TRBD1 (5 bases). CDR1 is GTSNPN and CDR2 is SVGIG in the germline V gene (reference sequence). Trimming stripped 4 bases from V and 8 bases from J, with 17 bases between. The CDR3 is 14 amino acids. CDR3 in amino acids: CAWNDAEEGEKLFF. Written as DNA, the CDR3 is TGTGCCTGGAATGACGCGGAGGAGGGGGAAAAACTGTTTTTT.

The chain has TRBV7-9 and TRBJ2-1; D is possibly TRBD2 (7 bases). Germline V gene sequence: CDR1 SEHNR, CDR2 FQNEAQ (reference sequence). V lost 2 bases, J lost 0 bases, and 11 bases lay in between. CDR3 length: 16 amino acids. The CDR3 nucleotides are TGTGCCAGCAGCTTACGGGGGGCAAGCTCCTACAATGAGCAGTTCTTC. It yields the protein CASSLRGASSYNEQFF.

This clone has a single count. Other DNA sequences in this sample translate to the same CDR3. The chain has TRBV7-2 and TRBJ2-1; TRBD2 matches 14 bases. V gave up 1 base and J gave up 9 bases; unmatched junction bases: 8. There are 17 residues in the CDR3. Germline CDR1 is SGHTA and CDR2 is FQGNSA. Here the CDR3 reads CASSLGGPGLAGVEQFF. CDR3 nucleotides: TGTGCCAGCAGCTTAGGCGGACCGGGACTAGCGGGAGTTGAGCAGTTCTTC.

The rearrangement links TRBV11-2 to TRBJ1-6, with 10 bases fitting TRBD1. This CDR3 contains 17 residues. The V and J ends lost 5 bases and 0 bases, in that order; junction bases with no gene match: 4. Germline assignment: CDR1 SGHAT and CDR2 FQNNGV. This chain's CDR3 is CASSPGQGRSYNSPLHF. CDR3 bases: TGTGCCAGCAGCCCGGGACAGGGGCGCTCCTATAATTCACCCCTCCACTTT.

This rearrangement joins TRBV27 to TRBJ1-2, with D uncertain. Deletions cut 6 bases from V and 4 bases from J, with 12 bases between. The CDR3 runs to 13 residues. Germline CDR1 and CDR2: MNHEY and SMNVEV (reference sequence). CDR3 residues: CASRQTGSYGYTF. As DNA, the CDR3 is TGTGCCAGCAGGCAAACCGGGAGCTATGGCTACACCTTC.

This chain uses TRBV5-5 with TRBJ1-5, with D maybe TRBD1 (6 bases). Trimming removed 0 bases from V and 7 bases from J, with 14 bases in between. Looked up from germline, CDR1 is SGHKS and CDR2 is YYEKEE (reference sequence). This CDR3 contains 15 residues. This CDR3 is CASSLGQVVVQPQHF. Written as DNA, the CDR3 is TGTGCCAGCAGCTTGGGACAGGTCGTGGTCCAGCCCCAGCATTTT.

The chain recombines TRBV5-6 with TRBJ1-6, with 10 nucleotides matching TRBD1. With V trimmed by 4 bases and J by 10 bases, 5 bases remained unmatched. The CDR3 runs 14 residues. CDR1 is SGHDT, CDR2 YYEEEE, per germline. For the CDR3, the DNA is TGTGCCAGCAGCGGGACAGGGGACAGATCACCCCTCCACTTT. Translating gives CASSGTGDRSPLHF.

The chain joins TRBV27 to TRBJ1-6; possible D gene TRBD1, 6 bases. The CDR3 totals 17 residues. V was shortened by 3 bases and J by 0 bases, with 12 bases between the two germline ends. The germline V gene has CDR1 MNHEY and CDR2 SMNVEV (reference sequence). CDR3 DNA: TGTGCCAGCAGTTTTGCAACAGGGAGCTCCTATAATTCACCCCTCCACTTT. It translates to CASSFATGSSYNSPLHF.

The CDR3 sequence is CASSQELDQPQHF. The DNA of the CDR3 is TGCGCCAGCAGCCAAGAGTTAGATCAGCCCCAGCATTTT. The rearrangement links TRBV4-3 to TRBJ1-5; D gene unclear. This CDR3 contains 13 residues. Germline loops: CDR1 LGHNA, CDR2 YSLEER. V lost 0 bases and J 5 bases, leaving 5 bases between the germline ends.

The V and J genes are TRBV5-5 and TRBJ2-2; TRBD1 is a possible D gene (6 bases). Trimming took 0 bases from V and 5 from J, leaving 8 bases between them. CDR3 length equals 14 residues. CDR1 is SGHKS and CDR2 is YYEKEE in the germline V gene (reference sequence). Here the CDR3 reads CASSLATGTGELFF. The CDR3 nucleotides are TGTGCCAGCAGCTTGGCTACAGGGACCGGGGAGCTGTTTTTT.

This clone was detected only once. This sample includes further DNA sequences coding for the same CDR3. This chain joins TRBV7-9 and TRBJ1-3; D unclear. Germline V gene lookup returns CDR1 SEHNR and CDR2 FQNEAQ (reference sequence). Trimming removed 0 bases at V and 1 base at J, with 4 bases between. The CDR3 runs 14 residues. The CDR3 loop is CASSLAASGNTIYF. CDR3 sequence (DNA): TGTGCCAGCAGCTTAGCGGCTTCTGGAAACACCATATATTTT.

The chain carries TRBV6-5 and TRBJ2-2; D unclear. This CDR3 is built from 13 residues. CDR1 is MNHEY and CDR2 is SVGAGI in the germline V gene. V shed 6 bases and J shed 2 bases, with 7 bases lying between them. Written as DNA, the CDR3 is TGTGCCAGCAGATCCAGTAACACCGGGGAGCTGTTTTTT. This sequence encodes CASRSSNTGELFF.

The V and J genes are TRBV6-5 and TRBJ2-7; the D gene is possibly TRBD1 (6 bases). Germline CDR1 is MNHEY and CDR2 is SVGAGI. Trimming shortened V by 0 bases and J by 0 bases, and 9 bases separated the two germline ends. The CDR3 covers 15 residues. CDR3 bases: TGTGCCAGCAGTTACTCGGGCAGGGGCTCCTACGAGCAGTACTTC. Translating it yields CASSYSGRGSYEQYF.

The rearrangement links TRBV5-1 to TRBJ2-2; 13 bases are shared with TRBD2. Unmatched junction bases numbered 2, after V lost 3 bases and J lost 6 bases. Germline V gene lookup returns CDR1 SGHRS and CDR2 YFSETQ. The CDR3 consists of 15 residues. This CDR3 reads CASSSGLAGSGELFF. CDR3 in DNA: TGCGCCAGCAGCTCGGGACTAGCGGGATCCGGGGAGCTGTTTTTT.

The rearrangement uses TRBV5-5 and TRBJ1-5; 7 bases fit TRBD1. V shed 1 base, J shed 7 bases, and the junction held 8 bases outside the gene matches. Germline CDR1 SGHKS, CDR2 YYEKEE (reference sequence). The CDR3 length is 15 residues. The CDR3 DNA sequence: TGTGCCAGCAGCTTGTCGGGGCAGGGGGAACAGCCCCAGCATTTT. Residues: CASSLSGQGEQPQHF.

This chain joins TRBV6-5 and TRBJ2-5, with a possible D match to TRBD2 (5 bases). Deletions cut 5 bases from V and 3 bases from J, with 10 bases between. Per germline, CDR1 MNHEY and CDR2 SVGAGI. The CDR3 has 13 amino acids. CDR3 loop: CASSREFKETQYF. The CDR3 DNA reads as TGTGCCAGCAGTCGGGAATTCAAAGAGACCCAGTACTTC.

The chain joins TRBV30 to TRBJ1-1; TRBD1 agrees at 7 bases. With V trimmed by 4 bases and J by 2 bases, 4 bases remained unmatched. The germline V gene encodes CDR1 GTSNPN and CDR2 SVGIG (reference sequence). The CDR3 has 13 amino acids. Here the CDR3 DNA reads TGTGCCTGGACTCGGGACAGAAACACTGAAGCTTTCTTT. This sequence encodes CAWTRDRNTEAFF.

The J gene is TRBJ2-7, the V gene TRBV19, with D possibly being TRBD1 or TRBD2 (6 bases each). Germline CDR1 LNHDA, CDR2 SQIVND (reference sequence). The V end was cut by 5 bases, the J end by 7 bases, with 12 bases between. The CDR3 covers 12 residues. The CDR3 sequence: CASSLGGREQYF. For the CDR3, the DNA is TGTGCCAGTAGTCTAGGGGGGCGGGAGCAGTACTTC.

This clone showed up just once. The J gene is TRBJ2-7, the V gene TRBV5-1; 8 bases line up with TRBD1. Looked up from germline, CDR1 is SGHRS and CDR2 is YFSETQ. This CDR3 has 15 amino acids. The V segment lost 2 bases and the J segment 7 bases; nucleotides outside the gene matches: 11. The CDR3 sequence: CASSFGDRSVEEQYF. As DNA, the CDR3 is TGCGCCAGCAGCTTTGGGGACAGGTCTGTCGAAGAGCAGTACTTC.

CDR3 in DNA: TGCGCCAGCAGCCAAGTCCGTACTAGCGGGAGGAATACGCAGTATTTT. Translating it yields CASSQVRTSGRNTQYF. This chain uses TRBV4-3 with TRBJ2-3, with TRBD2 identical over 12 bases. Germline lookup yields CDR1 LGHNA and CDR2 YSLEER. The CDR3 sequence is 16 residues long. Unmatched junction bases numbered 6, after V lost 1 base and J lost 7 bases.

The chain is built from TRBV19 and TRBJ2-1, with 7 bases fitting TRBD2. J gave up 1 base and V 5 bases, and 8 bases lay outside the gene matches. The CDR3 runs to 16 residues. The germline CDR1 and CDR2 sequences are LNHDA and SQIVND (reference sequence). The CDR3 nucleotides are TGTGCCAGTAGTTCCCTTAGCGGGTCTTCCTACAATGAGCAGTTCTTC. Its protein is CASSSLSGSSYNEQFF. Full variable domain (missing parts from reference TRBV19 and TRBJ2-1): DGGITQSPKYLFRKEGQNVTLSCEQNLNHDAMYWYRQDPGQGLRLIYYSQIVNDFQKGDIAEGYSVSREKKESFPLTVTSAQKNPTAFYLCASSSLSGSSYNEQFFGPGTRLTVL.